The text below deals with one T cell receptor beta chain. Its antigen specificity is not known. No base quality values were provided; no much bigger clone lies one nucleotide off. Using the deep immunoSEQ assay, TCR CDR3 regions were amplified from genomic DNA by multiplex PCR. Extracted genomic DNA from each cell subset was spread evenly across all wells of several immunoSEQ 96-well plates, with each plate serving as a replicate. Each replicate PCR for sorted subsets received around 200 ng genomic DNA, equal to around 32,000 T cell genomes. The purified libraries were quantified using a Qubit 3.0 fluorometer, sized with a Bioanalyzer 2100, and then quantified again using the KAPA Library Quantification kit. Every immunoSEQ 96-well plate was sequenced on a separate single-read 150-cycle Illumina NextSeq 550 flow cell. The authors processed their data as follows. The immunoSEQ output contained only junctional sequences without quality scores, so filtering could not match that applied to full-length reads. Sequences were annotated with PyIR, a Python wrapper for IgBLAST v1.9, and V/J genes and CDR3 were assigned using IMGT germline references. Reads were removed for weak V/J assignments (E-value above 1e-6), missing CDR3, stop codons, out-of-frame junctions, or ambiguous translated residues. V3J clonotypes were defined as sequences sharing an identical inferred V gene, J gene, and CDR3 amino acid sequence. Percentage overlap between repertoires was calculated by dividing the number of shared unique clonotypes by the size of the smaller repertoire. RTK rarefaction, the Chao1 estimator, and Recon v2.1 estimates of unobserved clonotypes were used to assess repertoire richness. OLGA was used to compute generation probabilities for all TCRbeta clonotypes that the gDNA method yielded from four donors. This immuneACCESS table, as held by TCRdb, lists in-frame sequences with V and J called but not all clones. Of the missing ones, under half trace to an unresolved V gene in checked studies; the others have no known cause. D and trimming were read from the DNA, whereas the V and J calls and clone size are those reported in that table. This sample has 1.5 million to 2.5 million clones in its table, and about 95% of those were observed once. The ten largest clones add up to 0.9% to 1.5% of the sample.

This specimen comes from a study of shared clonotypes between healthy human individuals (dated by TCRdb to 2018 to 2020). For the study in its entirety: The cohort comprised a couple of women and a few men aged 18 to 49 years. Per donor, three plates each were used for CD4 naive and CD4 memory, two for CD8 naive, and one for CD8 memory. The study deeply sequenced blood TCR repertoires of five healthy adults to estimate repertoire size and the extent of clonotype sharing between individuals. To increase sequencing depth and limit assay-specific biases, TCR repertoire library preparation and sequencing were carried out by different laboratories using diverse techniques. Leukapheresis yielded between about 0.85 and 10 billion PBMCs per donor. Results and caveats for the whole study, not just this receptor: Sharing across a few donors was observed for roughly 5% of naive CD4, around 3.5% of naive CD8, 2% to 2.5% of memory CD4, and roughly 0.4% of memory CD8 clonotypes. Only blood was sampled, and tissue TCR repertoires likely differ from those in blood. Pairwise subsampling led to the expectation that sequencing depth would affect the degree of clonotype sharing among donors. Estimated clonotype richness was generally larger for naive than for memory subsets. Compared with non-shared clonotypes, the clonotypes found in all four sorted-subset donors had higher generation probabilities. Incomplete sequencing was indicated by rarefaction of sorted-subset datasets, despite the large sequencing depth. The genetic and exposure-history diversity represented was limited by the small number of donors.

The CDR3 runs 14 residues from the cysteine to the phenylalanine. Only the CDR3 region is kept as DNA, spanning 42 bases read in frame from base 1. CD8 naive samples consisted of CD45RO-negative cells that were positively selected for CCR7, yielding a CD45RA+CCR7+ population without TemRA cells. The donors were healthy, HIV-negative adults with no recently reported acute infections or vaccinations. Every donor was a Caucasian adult residing in Nashville, Tennessee, USA. Blood was obtained by leukapheresis, after which PBMCs were separated by Ficoll-Histopaque density gradient centrifugation and cryopreserved in liquid nitrogen vapor phase. Purity and quantity of every magnetically sorted T cell population were checked by analytical flow cytometry. Genomic DNA was isolated from every sorted fraction and measured by UV absorbance on a Nanodrop 2000c.

The chain couples TRBV21-1 to TRBJ2-1; the table's D call of TRBD2 was not tested on the DNA. TRBV21-1 is given as a pseudogene. The clonotype comes from a man younger than 30 in good health. The sample comprised naive CD8+ T cells sorted from blood. The cell subset or site label, read with the paper, signifies: CD45RA+CCR7+. The CDR3 sequence is CASCRPRSDNEQFF. The DNA is TGTGCCAGCTGCAGACCCCGGAGTGACAATGAGCAGTTCTTC.